Listed below are T cell receptor beta chains from one sample, sequenced in a study of beta chain features in type 1 diabetes. The repertoire was sequenced with immunoSEQ multiplex PCR; TCRdb's copy has only in-frame clones and lacks some. This sample has 130,000 or so clones, with 9% to 10% found just once. The sample consisted of central memory CD4+ T cells from blood. The source of these receptors is a woman in her thirties or forties in good health. CDR3s include the opening cysteine and the closing phenylalanine or tryptophan. A D gene is named only where the DNA matches it firmly. Some rows mark clone size as missing; the rest say once, few, many or name a class of expanded clone.

D gene: NA; V gene: TRBV10-3; clone size: NA; J gene: TRBJ1-2; CDR3 DNA: TGTGCCATGGCCCGGGGGTTAGGCTATGGCTACACCTTC; CDR3 protein: CAMARGLGYGYTF
D gene: TRBD1; V gene: TRBV5-4; clone size: NA; J gene: TRBJ2-7; CDR3 DNA: TGTGCCAGCAGCTCCATGACAGGGGGCATCAACGAGCAGTACTTC; CDR3 protein: CASSSMTGGINEQYF
D gene: NA; V gene: TRBV28; clone size: NA; J gene: TRBJ1-5; CDR3 DNA: TGTGCCAGCAGTTTAGAAGGGGGGGGCAATCAGCCCCAGCATTTT; CDR3 protein: CASSLEGGGNQPQHF
D gene: NA; V gene: TRBV11-2; clone size: NA; J gene: TRBJ2-1; CDR3 DNA: TGTGCCAGCAGCAACCCTGGGGCCGGGTACAATGAGCAGTTCTTC; CDR3 protein: CASSNPGAGYNEQFF
D gene: NA; V gene: TRBV29-1; clone size: NA; J gene: TRBJ2-5; CDR3 DNA: TGCAGCGCCGGGGACAACCAAGAGACCCAGTACTTC; CDR3 protein: CSAGDNQETQYF
D gene: NA; V gene: TRBV6-6; clone size: few; J gene: TRBJ2-5; CDR3 DNA: TGTGCCAGCCGCGAGGGGGAAAAGACCCAGTACTTC; CDR3 protein: CASREGEKTQYF
D gene: TRBD1; V gene: TRBV27; clone size: NA; J gene: TRBJ1-6; CDR3 DNA: TGTGCCAGCAGAAGGGGGCAGGGCACCTATAATTCACCCCTCCACTTT; CDR3 protein: CASRRGQGTYNSPLHF
D gene: TRBD1; V gene: TRBV16; clone size: few; J gene: TRBJ1-5; CDR3 DNA: TGTGCCAGCAGCCACCGGGACAGCTCCGATCAGCCCCAGCATTTT; CDR3 protein: CASSHRDSSDQPQHF
D gene: NA; V gene: TRBV18; clone size: few; J gene: TRBJ2-7; CDR3 DNA: TGTGCCAGCTCAGCGACAGGCATCACCTACGAGCAGTACTTC; CDR3 protein: CASSATGITYEQYF
D gene: NA; V gene: TRBV6-1; clone size: many; J gene: TRBJ1-5; CDR3 DNA: TGTGCCAGCAGTGAAGCCCTGCGGGGCAATCAGCCCCAGCATTTT; CDR3 protein: CASSEALRGNQPQHF
D gene: NA; V gene: TRBV7-2; clone size: few; J gene: TRBJ1-5; CDR3 DNA: TGTGCCAGCAGCCCAGTAGGTGGGGCCGCCAATCAGCCCCAGCATTTT; CDR3 protein: CASSPVGGAANQPQHF
D gene: NA; V gene: TRBV7-2; clone size: NA; J gene: TRBJ2-3; CDR3 DNA: TGTGCCAGCAGCTTATTGAGGGGGGGTCAAGCAGATACGCAGTATTTT; CDR3 protein: CASSLLRGGQADTQYF
D gene: TRBD1; V gene: TRBV5-1; clone size: NA; J gene: TRBJ2-3; CDR3 DNA: TGCGCCAGCAGCTTGGGACAGGGTGGCGATACGCAGTATTTT; CDR3 protein: CASSLGQGGDTQYF
D gene: NA; V gene: TRBV19; clone size: few; J gene: TRBJ2-7; CDR3 DNA: TGTGCCAGTAGAAAGGATGGGGCGGACTCCTACGAGCAGTACTTC; CDR3 protein: CASRKDGADSYEQYF
D gene: NA; V gene: TRBV5-8; clone size: NA; J gene: TRBJ2-7; CDR3 DNA: TGTGCCAGCAGTTTAGGACACTACGAGCAGTACTTC; CDR3 protein: CASSLGHYEQYF
D gene: NA; V gene: TRBV6-1; clone size: NA; J gene: TRBJ1-1; CDR3 DNA: TGTGCCAGCAAAAGAGGGATGAACACTGAAGCTTTCTTT; CDR3 protein: CASKRGMNTEAFF
D gene: TRBD1; V gene: TRBV5-1; clone size: NA; J gene: TRBJ1-2; CDR3 DNA: TGCGCCAGCAGCTTGGAAGGGACAGTGTATGGCTACACCTTC; CDR3 protein: CASSLEGTVYGYTF
D gene: NA; V gene: TRBV19; clone size: few; J gene: TRBJ2-5; CDR3 DNA: TGTGCCAGTAGTCCGGCGGCTTCCGGTATGGAGACCCAGTACTTC; CDR3 protein: CASSPAASGMETQYF
D gene: TRBD1; V gene: TRBV7-2; clone size: NA; J gene: TRBJ1-4; CDR3 DNA: TGTGCCAGCAGCACGACAGGGGGGACTCCTAATGAAAAACTGTTTTTT; CDR3 protein: CASSTTGGTPNEKLFF
D gene: NA; V gene: TRBV5-1; clone size: once; J gene: TRBJ2-1; CDR3 DNA: TGCGCCAGCAGCTTCAAACTAGGGTTGGGCAATGAGCAGTTCTTC; CDR3 protein: CASSFKLGLGNEQFF
D gene: TRBD2; V gene: TRBV5-1; clone size: NA; J gene: TRBJ2-2; CDR3 DNA: TGCGCCAGCAGCTTGCATAGCGGGGGGCCGGCGGCCGGGGAGCTGTTTTTT; CDR3 protein: CASSLHSGGPAAGELFF
D gene: TRBD1; V gene: TRBV5-8; clone size: NA; J gene: TRBJ2-4; CDR3 DNA: TGTGCCAGCAGCCGGGGACAGGGACTAGCCAAAAACATTCAGTACTTC; CDR3 protein: CASSRGQGLAKNIQYF
D gene: TRBD2; V gene: TRBV19; clone size: NA; J gene: TRBJ2-7; CDR3 DNA: TGTGCCAGTAGGAGGACTAGCGGGGGAACTCTGAGCTCCTACGAGCAGTACTTC; CDR3 protein: CASRRTSGGTLSSYEQYF
D gene: NA; V gene: TRBV2; clone size: NA; J gene: TRBJ1-6; CDR3 DNA: TGTGCCAGCACTGGAGTCCCGGGTTCACCCCTCCACTTT; CDR3 protein: CASTGVPGSPLHF
D gene: NA; V gene: TRBV10-2; clone size: NA; J gene: TRBJ2-3; CDR3 DNA: TGCGCCAGCAGTGTCTTTAGCGACACAGATACGCAGTATTTT; CDR3 protein: CASSVFSDTDTQYF
D gene: NA; V gene: TRBV4-1; clone size: many; J gene: TRBJ2-6; CDR3 DNA: TGCGCCAGCAGCCAACCAACTGGGGCCAACGTCCTGACTTTC; CDR3 protein: CASSQPTGANVLTF
D gene: NA; V gene: TRBV19; clone size: NA; J gene: TRBJ1-1; CDR3 DNA: TGTGCCAGTAGTATCCTGGGAGGTGGCACTGAAGCTTTCTTT; CDR3 protein: CASSILGGGTEAFF
D gene: TRBD2; V gene: TRBV7-8; clone size: NA; J gene: TRBJ2-2; CDR3 DNA: TGTGCCAGCAGCTTAGTGTCTCTAGCGGGGCCTCCCGGGGCCGGGGAGCTGTTTTTT; CDR3 protein: CASSLVSLAGPPGAGELFF
D gene: NA; V gene: TRBV18; clone size: few; J gene: TRBJ2-3; CDR3 DNA: TGTGCCAGCTCATCTCAGCGGAACACAGATACGCAGTATTTT; CDR3 protein: CASSSQRNTDTQYF
D gene: TRBD2; V gene: TRBV6-6; clone size: few; J gene: TRBJ2-5; CDR3 DNA: TGTGCCAGCAGTTACTCGGGACTAGCGGGGGCGGACACCCAGTACTTC; CDR3 protein: CASSYSGLAGADTQYF
D gene: TRBD2; V gene: TRBV19; clone size: NA; J gene: TRBJ2-1; CDR3 DNA: TGTGCCAGTATCGTCGCTAGCGGGCCAAGTGAGCAGTTCTTC; CDR3 protein: CASIVASGPSEQFF
D gene: NA; V gene: TRBV2; clone size: NA; J gene: TRBJ2-7; CDR3 DNA: TGTGCCACTTTAAGGGGGTTAGAGGGGGAGCAGTACTTC; CDR3 protein: CATLRGLEGEQYF
D gene: NA; V gene: TRBV9; clone size: many; J gene: TRBJ1-6; CDR3 DNA: TGTGCCAGCAGCGTAGAAGTGGATGCGGGGAGCTTCCGTTCACCCCTCCACTTT; CDR3 protein: CASSVEVDAGSFRSPLHF
D gene: NA; V gene: TRBV25-1; clone size: NA; J gene: TRBJ1-4; CDR3 DNA: TGTGCCAGCAGGAAAGAGGCAACTAATGAAAAACTGTTTTTT; CDR3 protein: CASRKEATNEKLFF
D gene: TRBD1; V gene: TRBV28; clone size: NA; J gene: TRBJ1-1; CDR3 DNA: TGTGCCAGCAGGACCAGGGGGCAGGACACTGAAGCTTTCTTT; CDR3 protein: CASRTRGQDTEAFF
D gene: TRBD2; V gene: TRBV29-1; clone size: few; J gene: TRBJ2-3; CDR3 DNA: TGCAGCGTTGGACTAGCGGGGGGGGGTGTAGATACGCAGTATTTT; CDR3 protein: CSVGLAGGGVDTQYF
D gene: NA; V gene: TRBV6-5; clone size: NA; J gene: TRBJ2-3; CDR3 DNA: TGTGCCAGCAGTTACTTAAGTCCTAACACAGATACGCAGTATTTT; CDR3 protein: CASSYLSPNTDTQYF
D gene: NA; V gene: TRBV7-8; clone size: few; J gene: TRBJ1-2; CDR3 DNA: TGTGCCAGCAGCCCTACAGGGAATGACTATGGCTACACCTTC; CDR3 protein: CASSPTGNDYGYTF
D gene: NA; V gene: TRBV6-1; clone size: few; J gene: TRBJ2-5; CDR3 DNA: TGTGCCAGCAGTGACGTTTCGAACAAAAAGAAGTACTTC; CDR3 protein: CASSDVSNKKKYF
D gene: NA; V gene: TRBV6-5; clone size: NA; J gene: TRBJ1-5; CDR3 DNA: TGTGCCAGCAATGTGGGCGGGGATCAGCCCCAGCATTTT; CDR3 protein: CASNVGGDQPQHF
D gene: NA; V gene: TRBV9; clone size: NA; J gene: TRBJ1-6; CDR3 DNA: TGTGCCAGCAGCGTCCGGGATGGGGATTCACCCCTCCACTTT; CDR3 protein: CASSVRDGDSPLHF
D gene: NA; V gene: TRBV5-1; clone size: few; J gene: TRBJ2-3; CDR3 DNA: TGCGCCAGCAGCTTCAGGGTGTTAGCAGATACGCAGTATTTT; CDR3 protein: CASSFRVLADTQYF
D gene: TRBD1; V gene: TRBV7-2; clone size: few; J gene: TRBJ2-7; CDR3 DNA: TGTGCCAGCAGCCTCGGGGACAGGGGCCACGAGCAGTACTTC; CDR3 protein: CASSLGDRGHEQYF
D gene: NA; V gene: TRBV5-1; clone size: NA; J gene: TRBJ1-5; CDR3 DNA: TGCGCCAGCAGCTTGGGGGAGGCCAGCAATCAGCCCCAGCATTTT; CDR3 protein: CASSLGEASNQPQHF
D gene: NA; V gene: TRBV11-2; clone size: NA; J gene: TRBJ1-1; CDR3 DNA: TGTGCCAGCAGACCACGTCGGTACACTGAAGCTTTCTTT; CDR3 protein: CASRPRRYTEAFF
D gene: TRBD1; V gene: TRBV2; clone size: NA; J gene: TRBJ2-7; CDR3 DNA: TGTGCCAGCAGGGGACAGGGGACATCCTACGAGCAGTACTTC; CDR3 protein: CASRGQGTSYEQYF
D gene: NA; V gene: TRBV27; clone size: many; J gene: TRBJ2-2; CDR3 DNA: TGTGCCAGCACCCGACAGGGAGGTGACGGGGAGCTGTTTTTT; CDR3 protein: CASTRQGGDGELFF
D gene: NA; V gene: TRBV18; clone size: NA; J gene: TRBJ1-2; CDR3 DNA: TGTGCCAGCTCCTTAGACAGCTATGGCTACACCTTC; CDR3 protein: CASSLDSYGYTF
D gene: NA; V gene: TRBV5-4; clone size: NA; J gene: TRBJ2-1; CDR3 DNA: TGTGCCAGCAGCTTGTCCGCGGGGGCGTACAATGAGCAGTTCTTC; CDR3 protein: CASSLSAGAYNEQFF
D gene: TRBD1; V gene: TRBV10-3; clone size: NA; J gene: TRBJ1-6; CDR3 DNA: TGTGCCGGACAGGGTTTGAATAATTCACCCCTCCACTTT; CDR3 protein: CAGQGLNNSPLHF
D gene: NA; V gene: TRBV7-9; clone size: many; J gene: TRBJ1-5; CDR3 DNA: TGTGCCAGCAGCTTTTCGGGGGGAAGCAATCAGCCCCAGCATTTT; CDR3 protein: CASSFSGGSNQPQHF
D gene: NA; V gene: TRBV7-2; clone size: many; J gene: TRBJ2-1; CDR3 DNA: TGTGCCAGCACTGACCCCCAGGGCTACGAGCAGTTCTTC; CDR3 protein: CASTDPQGYEQFF
D gene: NA; V gene: TRBV7-9; clone size: NA; J gene: TRBJ2-1; CDR3 DNA: TGTGCCAGCAGCTTAGCGCCCAACAGGGATGAGCAGTTCTTC; CDR3 protein: CASSLAPNRDEQFF
D gene: TRBD2; V gene: TRBV5-1; clone size: few; J gene: TRBJ2-2; CDR3 DNA: TGCGCCAGCAACACTTTAGCGGGGGCCGGGGAGCTGTTTTTT; CDR3 protein: CASNTLAGAGELFF
D gene: NA; V gene: TRBV6-5; clone size: few; J gene: TRBJ2-5; CDR3 DNA: TGTGCCAGCAGTTTCTCCCGGTACCAAGAGACCCAGTACTTC; CDR3 protein: CASSFSRYQETQYF
D gene: NA; V gene: TRBV2; clone size: few; J gene: TRBJ2-2; CDR3 DNA: TGTGCCAGCAGCCCCCGGGGGAACGCCGGGGAGCTGTTTTTT; CDR3 protein: CASSPRGNAGELFF
D gene: NA; V gene: TRBV11-2; clone size: NA; J gene: TRBJ2-2; CDR3 DNA: TGTGCCAGCAGCCCAGGGGTTCCGAACACCGGGGAGCTGTTTTTT; CDR3 protein: CASSPGVPNTGELFF
D gene: TRBD1; V gene: TRBV18; clone size: few; J gene: TRBJ1-1; CDR3 DNA: TGTGCCAGCTCACCTACACAGGGGTTTGCGAACACTGAAGCTTTCTTT; CDR3 protein: CASSPTQGFANTEAFF
D gene: TRBD1; V gene: TRBV7-6; clone size: NA; J gene: TRBJ1-3; CDR3 DNA: TGTGCCAGCAGCCTAGGGACAGGGAGGATATATTTT; CDR3 protein: CASSLGTGRIYF